Below, 14 T cell receptor beta chains from the same sample are listed, as sequenced in a study of T cells in Graves' hyperthyroidism and ophthalmopathy. The CDR3 regions of TCR beta were amplified from RNA transcripts. Carried out on the TCR CDR3, a first-round RT-PCR used the HTBI primer set. TCRdb reanalysed the multiplex PCR reads using MiXCR and keeps one entry per CDR3 protein. The table records fewer than 110,000 distinct CDR3 sequences, about a sixth of them present only once. The sequenced material came from blood. The receptor set was obtained from a woman between 50 and 59 years old with Graves' hyperthyroidism.

This clonotype appeared a few times. V usage is TRBV7-3 and J usage is TRBJ2-3; D possibly matches TRBD1 or TRBD2 (5 bases each). From germline, CDR1 is SGHTA and CDR2 FQGTGA. V lost 3 bases and J 5 bases, leaving 15 bases between the germline ends. The CDR3 has 15 amino acids. CDR3 sequence: CASSLGPPAVDTQYF. In DNA form, the CDR3 reads TGTGCCAGCAGCTTGGGACCACCGGCCGTAGATACGCAGTATTTT.

This clonotype has a count of ten or more. The chain recombines TRBV15 with TRBJ1-5; no reliable D call. The germline V and J ends were trimmed by 0 bases and 4 bases, with 10 bases remaining between them. The germline gives CDR1 LNHNV, CDR2 YYDKDF (reference sequence). The CDR3 runs 15 residues. CDR3 in amino acids: CATSRDLLRNQPQHF. The CDR3 nucleotides read TGTGCCACCAGCAGAGATCTTTTGAGGAATCAGCCCCAGCATTTT.

This clonotype was seen repeatedly, ten times or more. The chain joins TRBV20-1 to TRBJ2-1; TRBD2 matches at 7 bases. With 0 bases clipped from V and 1 base from J, the junction kept 3 bases outside the gene matches. The CDR3 has 15 amino acids. CDR1 is DFQATT and CDR2 is SNEGSKA in the germline V gene (reference sequence). As DNA, the CDR3 is TGCAGTGCTAGAGACACGGGAGGTTCCTACAATGAGCAGTTCTTC. Translated, it gives CSARDTGGSYNEQFF.

This clonotype showed up just a few times. It may be a read error: a sequence one base away is much more abundant. This CDR3 is CASRGDSRRTEASF. The CDR3 DNA reads as TGTGCCAGCAGGGGGGACAGTAGAAGGACTGAAGCTTCCTTT. This chain uses TRBV12-3 or TRBV12-4 with TRBJ1-1, with TRBD1 identical over 7 bases. The CDR3 length is 14 residues.

This clonotype was observed many times. This chain links TRBV28 with TRBJ1-5; D is unresolved. The length of the CDR3 is 12 residues. CDR1 is MDHEN and CDR2 is SYDVKM in the germline V gene. V was shortened by 5 bases and J by 6 bases, with 8 bases between the two germline ends. The CDR3 sequence is CASSDSGQPQHF. In DNA, the CDR3 is TGTGCCAGCAGTGACTCCGGTCAGCCCCAGCATTTT.

This clonotype came up many times. V and J are TRBV29-1 and TRBJ1-2, with D unclear. Germline V gene data show CDR1 as SQVTM and CDR2 as ANQGSEA. The CDR3 length is 12 residues. Trimming left V 4 bases short and J 2 bases short, with 8 bases between. The CDR3 sequence is CSVVLENYGYTF. The CDR3 region has the DNA TGCAGCGTTGTTCTGGAAAACTATGGCTACACCTTC.

Many counts were recorded for this clonotype. V is TRBV20-1 and J is TRBJ2-7; D not resolved. V lost 3 bases and J 1 base, leaving 13 bases between the germline ends. Germline loops: CDR1 DFQATT, CDR2 SNEGSKA (reference sequence). CDR3 length equals 14 residues. The CDR3 coding sequence is TGCAGTGCTAGTATGCGGAGATTTTCCTACGAGCAGTACTTC. As protein: CSASMRRFSYEQYF.

This clonotype was seen many times. The chain uses TRBV2 and TRBJ2-7; D remains unclear. Germline lookup yields CDR1 SNHLY and CDR2 FYNNEI. Trimming stripped 1 base from V and 4 bases from J, with 11 bases between. The length of the CDR3 is 14 residues. DNA for the CDR3: TGTGCCAGCAGTGAAGACCGGCTAGGATACGAGCAGTACTTC. Its protein product is CASSEDRLGYEQYF.

V usage is TRBV7-9 and J usage is TRBJ1-1; 9 nucleotides match TRBD1. The CDR3 is 15 residues long. The germline V gene has CDR1 SEHNR and CDR2 FQNEAQ (reference sequence). The V and J ends lost 4 bases and 4 bases, in that order; junction bases with no gene match: 7. The CDR3 here is CASSSGQGIGTEAFF. CDR3 in DNA: TGTGCCAGCAGCTCCGGACAGGGGATCGGCACTGAAGCTTTCTTT.

This chain connects TRBV5-6 to TRBJ2-7, with a possible D match to TRBD2 (5 bases). There are 18 residues in the CDR3. Between the trimmed V and J ends, which lost 1 base and 0 bases, there was a span of 20 bases. CDR1 SGHDT and CDR2 YYEEEE come from the germline V gene. DNA of the CDR3: TGTGCCAGCAGCTTGCCCACCTTAGCCGCGGGCCGCTCCTACGAGCAGTACTTC. This gives the protein CASSLPTLAAGRSYEQYF.

This clonotype showed up many times. The rearrangement uses TRBV27 and TRBJ2-1, with D tentatively TRBD1 or TRBD2 (5 bases each). V lost 5 bases and J 11 bases, leaving 19 bases between the germline ends. The CDR3 loop spans 14 amino acids. Germline lookup yields CDR1 MNHEY and CDR2 SMNVEV (reference sequence). The CDR3 protein is CASSLPGASSKQFF. Written as DNA, the CDR3 is TGTGCCAGCAGTCTCCCCGGGGCTTCCTCCAAGCAGTTCTTC.

The table lists this clonotype with many counts. The genes are TRBV28 and TRBJ1-1; 7 bases map to TRBD1. Germline assignment: CDR1 MDHEN and CDR2 SYDVKM. The CDR3 length is 15 residues. After removal of 5 bases from V and 1 base from J, the junction contained 7 bases not matched to a gene. The CDR3 protein is CASSDKGAQNTEAFF. CDR3 nucleotides: TGTGCCAGCAGTGATAAGGGGGCGCAGAACACTGAAGCTTTCTTT.

This clonotype has ten or more counts. Here the CDR3 reads CAWSVPGQGRTDTQYF. CDR3 DNA: TGTGCCTGGAGTGTCCCCGGACAGGGACGGACAGATACGCAGTATTTT. The V call is TRBV30, the J call TRBJ2-3; TRBD1 agrees at 8 bases. CDR3 length equals 16 residues. The J segment lost 3 bases and the V segment lost 0 bases, leaving 8 bases of the junction unmatched. Germline CDR1 GTSNPN, CDR2 SVGIG (reference sequence).

Many counts were recorded for this clonotype. The chain links TRBV7-2 to TRBJ1-5; D perhaps matches TRBD1 (5 bases). CDR3 length: 14 residues. CDR1 and CDR2 (germline): SGHTA, FQGNSA. V shed 8 bases and J shed 1 base, with 12 bases lying between them. In nucleotides, the CDR3 is TGTGCCAGCTCCGCCGGGGGAAGCAATCAGCCCCAGCATTTT. As protein: CASSAGGSNQPQHF.